A single TCR beta chain is shown here with its context. Its antigen is not known. This sample stems from a study of blood T cells in healthy people across ages. Across the whole study: The template switching approach captured approximately one barcoded beta molecule for every two T cells.

Primers used in a second PCR of roughly 6 to 11 cycles were a sample-barcoded 5' primer and a J-beta primer mix. Every sample gave at least 3 million paired-end reads containing CDR3. From the 5' RACE reads, TCRdb called clonotypes with MiXCR, one entry per CDR3 protein. The sample includes around 800,000 distinct CDR3 sequences, about half of them seen just once. V was cut by 5 bases and J by 4 bases, with 14 bases left in between. Germline CDR1 SEHNR, CDR2 FQNEAQ (reference sequence). The CDR3 totals 14 residues. Study outcomes and limitations: The study regarded diversity estimates from one million T cells as underestimates.

This chain links TRBV7-9 with TRBJ1-2, with D possibly being TRBD1 (5 bases). This receptor was obtained from a man older than 75 in good health. The source material was blood. In DNA, the CDR3 is TGTGCCAGCAGCCCCCCGGAGACAGCCTATGGCTACACCTTC. This sequence encodes CASSPPETAYGYTF.